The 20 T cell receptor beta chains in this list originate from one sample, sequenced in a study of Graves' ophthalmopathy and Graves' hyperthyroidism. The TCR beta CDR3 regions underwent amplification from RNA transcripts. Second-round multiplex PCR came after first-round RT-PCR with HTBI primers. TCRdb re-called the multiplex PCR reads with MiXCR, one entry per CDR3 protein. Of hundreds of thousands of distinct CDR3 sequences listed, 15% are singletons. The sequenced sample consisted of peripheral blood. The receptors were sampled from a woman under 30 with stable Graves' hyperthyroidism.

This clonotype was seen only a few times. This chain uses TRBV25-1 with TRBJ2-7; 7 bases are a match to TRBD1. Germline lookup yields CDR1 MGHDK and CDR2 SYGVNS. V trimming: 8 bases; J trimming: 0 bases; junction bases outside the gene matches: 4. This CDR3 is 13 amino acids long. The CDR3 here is CASGTVSSYEQYF. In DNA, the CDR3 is TGTGCCAGCGGGACAGTGAGCTCCTACGAGCAGTACTTC.

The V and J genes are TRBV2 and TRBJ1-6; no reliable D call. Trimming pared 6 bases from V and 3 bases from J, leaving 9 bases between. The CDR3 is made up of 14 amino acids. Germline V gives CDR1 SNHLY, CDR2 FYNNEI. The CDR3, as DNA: TGTGCCAGCAGGAGGACTTACTATAATTCACCCCTCCACTTT. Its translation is CASRRTYYNSPLHF.

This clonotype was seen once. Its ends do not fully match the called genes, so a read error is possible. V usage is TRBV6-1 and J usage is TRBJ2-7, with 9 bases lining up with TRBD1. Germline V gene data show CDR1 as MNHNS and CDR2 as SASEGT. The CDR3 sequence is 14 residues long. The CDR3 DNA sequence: TGTGCCAGCAGGGAAGGACAGGGGAACTACGAGCAGTACTTC. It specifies CASREGQGNYEQYF.

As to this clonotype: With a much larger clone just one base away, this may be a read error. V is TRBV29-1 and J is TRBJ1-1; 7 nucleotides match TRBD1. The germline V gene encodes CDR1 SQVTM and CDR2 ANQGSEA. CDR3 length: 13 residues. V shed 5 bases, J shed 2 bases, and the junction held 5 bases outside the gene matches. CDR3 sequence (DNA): TGCAGCGTTCGGACAGGCTCTAACACTGAAGCTTTCTTT. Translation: CSVRTGSNTEAFF.

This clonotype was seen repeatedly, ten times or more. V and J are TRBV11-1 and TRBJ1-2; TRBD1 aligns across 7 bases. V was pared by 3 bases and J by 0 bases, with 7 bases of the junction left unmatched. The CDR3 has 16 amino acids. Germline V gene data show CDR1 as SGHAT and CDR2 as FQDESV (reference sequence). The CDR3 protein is CASSFKQGNTNYGYTF. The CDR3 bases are TGTGCCAGCAGCTTTAAACAGGGGAACACTAACTATGGCTACACCTTC.

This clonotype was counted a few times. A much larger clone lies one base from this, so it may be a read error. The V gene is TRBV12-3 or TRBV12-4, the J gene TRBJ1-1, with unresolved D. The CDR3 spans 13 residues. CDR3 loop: CASSLRRGTEACF. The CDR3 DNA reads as TGTGCCAGCAGTTTAAGACGAGGAACTGAAGCTTGCTTT.

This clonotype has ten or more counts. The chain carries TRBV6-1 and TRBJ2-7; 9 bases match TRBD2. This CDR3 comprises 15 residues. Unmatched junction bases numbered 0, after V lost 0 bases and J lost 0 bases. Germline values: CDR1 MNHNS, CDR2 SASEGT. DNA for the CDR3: TGTGCCAGCAGTGAAGCTAGCGGGAGCTCCTACGAGCAGTACTTC. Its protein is CASSEASGSSYEQYF.

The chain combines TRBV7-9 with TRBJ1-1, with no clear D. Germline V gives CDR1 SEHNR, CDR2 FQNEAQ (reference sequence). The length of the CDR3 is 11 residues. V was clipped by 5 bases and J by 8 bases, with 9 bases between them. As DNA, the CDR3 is TGTGCCAGCAGCGACCCGGGAGAAGCTTTCTTT. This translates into CASSDPGEAFF.

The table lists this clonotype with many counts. The CDR3 loop is CASSITGGWEAFF. The CDR3 DNA reads as TGCGCCAGCAGCATTACAGGGGGATGGGAAGCTTTCTTT. The V and J genes are TRBV5-1 and TRBJ1-1; 8 bases align to TRBD1. In germline, CDR1 is SGHRS, CDR2 YFSETQ. The CDR3 extends over 13 amino acids. Trimming at V came to 4 bases and at J to 8 bases, leaving 7 bases not matched to a gene. The full variable domain, in which reference TRBV5-1 and TRBJ1-1 provide the parts outside the CDR3, is KAGVTQTPRYLIKTRGQQVTLSCSPISGHRSVSWYQQTPGQGLQFLFEYFSETQRNKGNFPGRFSGRQFSNSRSEMNVSTLELGDSALYLCASSITGGWEAFFGQGTRLTVV.

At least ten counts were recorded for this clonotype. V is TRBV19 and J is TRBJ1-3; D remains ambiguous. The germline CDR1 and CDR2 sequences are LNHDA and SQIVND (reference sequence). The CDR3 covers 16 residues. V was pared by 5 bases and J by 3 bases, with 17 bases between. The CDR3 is CASSYPQYEGGNTIYF. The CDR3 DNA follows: TGTGCCAGTAGTTACCCTCAGTACGAAGGTGGAAACACCATATATTTT.

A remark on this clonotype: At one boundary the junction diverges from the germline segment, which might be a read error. The CDR3 nucleotides read TGTGCCAGCAGTTACTCAGGGGACAGGGGCTACGAGCAGTACTTC. Encoded protein: CASSYSGDRGYEQYF. The chain recombines TRBV6-4 with TRBJ2-7, with 10 bases lining up with TRBD1. CDR1 is MRHNA and CDR2 is SNTAGT in the germline V gene. The CDR3 is made up of 15 amino acids.

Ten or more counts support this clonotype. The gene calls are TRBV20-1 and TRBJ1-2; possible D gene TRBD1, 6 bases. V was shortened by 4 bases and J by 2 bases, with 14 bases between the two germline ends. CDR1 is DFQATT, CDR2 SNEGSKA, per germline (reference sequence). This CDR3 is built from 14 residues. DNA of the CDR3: TGCAGTGCTACGGACAGTCTCGGGAACTATGGCTACACCTTC. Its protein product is CSATDSLGNYGYTF.

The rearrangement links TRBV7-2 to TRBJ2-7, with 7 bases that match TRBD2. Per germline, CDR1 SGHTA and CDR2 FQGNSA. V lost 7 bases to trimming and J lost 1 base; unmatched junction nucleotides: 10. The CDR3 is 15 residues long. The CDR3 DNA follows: TGTGCCAGCACCCTTGGGGGGGGGTGGTCCTACGAGCAGTACTTC. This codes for CASTLGGGWSYEQYF.

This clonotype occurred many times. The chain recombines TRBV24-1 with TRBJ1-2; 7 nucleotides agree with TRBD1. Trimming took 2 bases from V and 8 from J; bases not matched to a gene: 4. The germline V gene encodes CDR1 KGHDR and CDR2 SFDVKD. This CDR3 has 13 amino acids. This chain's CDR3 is CATSDSDRVGYTF. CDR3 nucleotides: TGTGCCACCAGTGATTCAGACAGGGTCGGCTACACCTTC.

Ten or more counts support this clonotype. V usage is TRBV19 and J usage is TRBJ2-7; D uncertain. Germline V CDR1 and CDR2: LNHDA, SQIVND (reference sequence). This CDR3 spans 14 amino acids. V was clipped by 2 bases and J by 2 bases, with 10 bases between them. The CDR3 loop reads CASSISKPPYEQYF. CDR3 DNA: TGTGCCAGTAGTATAAGCAAACCACCCTACGAGCAGTACTTC.

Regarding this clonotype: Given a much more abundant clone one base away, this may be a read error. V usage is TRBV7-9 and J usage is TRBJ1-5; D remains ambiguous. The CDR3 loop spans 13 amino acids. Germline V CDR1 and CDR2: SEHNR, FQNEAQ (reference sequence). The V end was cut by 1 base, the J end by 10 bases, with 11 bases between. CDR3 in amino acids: CASSLDVRGPQHF. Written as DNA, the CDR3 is TGTGCCAGCAGCTTAGACGTCCGAGGTCCCCAGCATTTT.

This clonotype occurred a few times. CDR3 sequence (DNA): TGTGCCAGCACGACACTATCCGGGGAGACCCAGTACTTC. Its translation: CASTTLSGETQYF. The rearrangement uses TRBV27 and TRBJ2-5, with D unresolved. The CDR3 sequence is 13 residues long. Trimming shortened V by 7 bases and J by 5 bases, and 14 bases separated the two germline ends. Germline CDR1 MNHEY, CDR2 SMNVEV (reference sequence).

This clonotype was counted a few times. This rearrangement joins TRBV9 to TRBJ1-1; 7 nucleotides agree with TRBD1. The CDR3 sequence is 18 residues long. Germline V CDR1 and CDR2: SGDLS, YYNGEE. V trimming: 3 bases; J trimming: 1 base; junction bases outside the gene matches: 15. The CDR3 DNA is TGTGCCAGCAGCGAAACGCCCGGGACAGCCCCCCGGAACACTGAAGCTTTCTTT. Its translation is CASSETPGTAPRNTEAFF.

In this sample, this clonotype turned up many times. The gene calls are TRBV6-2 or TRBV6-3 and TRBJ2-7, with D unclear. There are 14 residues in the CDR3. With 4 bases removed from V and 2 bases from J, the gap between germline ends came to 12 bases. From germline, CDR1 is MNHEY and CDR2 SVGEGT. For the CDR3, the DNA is TGTGCCAGCAGTTTTCAGGCGTGGACCTACGAGCAGTACTTC. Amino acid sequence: CASSFQAWTYEQYF.

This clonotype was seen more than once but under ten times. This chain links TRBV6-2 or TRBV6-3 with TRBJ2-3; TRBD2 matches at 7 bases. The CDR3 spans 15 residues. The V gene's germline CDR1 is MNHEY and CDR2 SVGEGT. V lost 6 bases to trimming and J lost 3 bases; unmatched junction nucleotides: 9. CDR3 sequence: CASRPRGAGTDTQYF. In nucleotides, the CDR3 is TGTGCCAGCAGACCCCGGGGAGCGGGGACAGATACGCAGTATTTT.